One TCR beta chain is described in this entry. Its matching antigen is unknown. The sample belongs to a study of cytomegalovirus exposure and HLA in healthy donors. The PCR was carried out with 60 Vbeta primers and 13 Jbeta primers. Libraries were prepared by immunoSEQ multiplex PCR; TCRdb keeps only in-frame clonotypes and omits some of them. The data show some 210,000 clones, about four fifths seen once. Overall study findings and caveats: Productive rates of about 87% or about 30% were seen for most TCR beta V segments in an earlier analysis.

The clonotype originates from a woman aged 45-60 years in good health and CMV-seropositive. Sequencing was performed on PBMCs.

CDR3 protein: CASRGTSNEQYF. Here the CDR3 DNA reads TGCGCCAGCAGGGGGACATCGAACGAGCAGTACTTC. This chain joins TRBV5-1 and TRBJ2-7, with a weak D call TRBD1 (6 bases). The CDR3 spans 12 residues. The germline V gene has CDR1 SGHRS and CDR2 YFSETQ. The V end was cut by 5 bases, the J end by 5 bases, with 11 bases between.